This T cell receptor beta chain was profiled in a study of T-cell memory formation after mild COVID-19. Study-level background: Largely, TCR clusters stayed within a single donor. Broader study findings: Pre-infection memory harbored some responding clones, suggesting cross-reactive memory joined.

Germline CDR1 reads MNHEY; CDR2 reads SVGAGI. With 5 bases removed from V and 2 bases from J, the gap between germline ends came to 13 bases. CDR3 length equals 15 residues. About this clonotype itself: Its antigen is unidentified.

Constant-segment primers and 5'RACE yielded cDNA libraries for TCR alpha and TCR beta, each carrying sample barcodes and UMIs. TCRdb fed the 5' RACE reads into MiXCR, producing one record per CDR3 protein. The table records some 260,000 distinct CDR3 sequences, roughly 17% of them present only once. Sequenced material: PBMCs or a T cell subset sorted from them (not recorded which). The origin of this receptor is a man in his late teens or twenties who had mild COVID-19 (a few samples of this study predate the infection). Cell type and time point are not known. This chain uses TRBV6-5 with TRBJ2-1; D may be TRBD2 (5 bases). Here the CDR3 DNA reads TGTGCCAGCAGTACTCGGACGGGGACCTACAATGAGCAGTTCTTC. Translated, it gives CASSTRTGTYNEQFF.